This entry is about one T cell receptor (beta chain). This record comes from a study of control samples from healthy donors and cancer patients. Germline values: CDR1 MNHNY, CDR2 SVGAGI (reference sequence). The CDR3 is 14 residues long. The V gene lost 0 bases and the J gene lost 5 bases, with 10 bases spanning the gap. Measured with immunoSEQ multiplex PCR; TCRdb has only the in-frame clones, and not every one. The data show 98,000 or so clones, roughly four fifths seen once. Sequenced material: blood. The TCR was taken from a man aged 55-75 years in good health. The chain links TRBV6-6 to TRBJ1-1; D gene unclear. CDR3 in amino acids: CASSYSSLRTEAFF. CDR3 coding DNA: TGTGCCAGCAGTTACTCGAGTTTGAGGACTGAAGCTTTCTTT.